This TCR beta chain was sequenced in a study of Graves' ophthalmopathy and Graves' hyperthyroidism (dated by TCRdb to 2017 to 2018). For the wider study: Peripheral blood was collected before any treatment was given, at the time of initial diagnosis. To tell Graves' ophthalmopathy apart from Graves' hyperthyroidism, and to predict which patients would progress to ophthalmopathy, the study relied on TCR beta repertoire signatures. In total, 135 blood samples were TCR-sequenced: approximately 42 ophthalmopathy, approximately 75 hyperthyroidism and about 17 hyperthyroidism-to-ophthalmopathy patients. To explore V-J signatures that distinguish ophthalmopathy from hyperthyroidism, a discovery set of about a hundred patients was enrolled, made up of over 40 with ophthalmopathy and under 65 with stable hyperthyroidism. An independent validation cohort comprised 18 to 20 hyperthyroidism patients and over 15 patients who later progressed from hyperthyroidism to ophthalmopathy. T-cell repertoires of thyroid tissue and blood were compared in over five hyperthyroidism patients. Following sample collection, hyperthyroidism patients were given methimazole at a starting dose of 30 mg daily, and ophthalmopathy patients were given high-dose intravenous methylprednisolone. Paper-wide results and their limitations: In cross-validation, the 13-signature model distinguished ophthalmopathy from stable hyperthyroidism with almost 90% sensitivity and around 82% specificity, and in the test set the corresponding values were 80% and 75%. In validation, the model predicted ophthalmopathy progression with 70.59% sensitivity and approximately 78% specificity; some 13 predicted patients were CT-confirmed with GO in a median of about 7.1 months. Sample size was not statistically predetermined, and group allocation was not concealed from the investigators. Most expanded thyroid clonotypes with frequency above 0.001 were also detected in blood, suggesting blood repertoires may reflect the thyroid immune response.

V gives up 3 bases and J gives up 5 bases, and the segment between their germline ends measures 10 bases. CDR1 and CDR2, per the germline V gene, are SNHLY and FYNNEI. From cysteine to phenylalanine, the CDR3 is 13 amino acids long. Just CDR3 DNA is preserved here, 39 bases in frame from base 1. This clonotype was observed many times. Its antigen target is currently unknown. No base qualities exist here, and no much larger clone lies one base off it. Ophthalmopathy patients had moderately to severely active disease, Clinical Activity Score of at least 3, NOSPECS grade of at least 4, and disease duration under 3 months. Anyone with other autoimmune diseases, uncontrolled infections, pregnancy or lactation was excluded from the study. Diagnosis was based on clinical symptoms, serum thyroxine, TRAb, thyroid ultrasound and orbital computed tomography. Using Ficoll-Paque density gradient centrifugation, PBMCs were isolated from roughly 9.2 ml of fresh peripheral blood. Total RNA was extracted with Trizol reagent and quality-checked on an Agilent 2100 Bioanalyzer.

For repertoire sequencing, TCR beta CDR3 regions were amplified from RNA transcripts. The first round of RT-PCR was done with HTBI primers and the Qiagen OneStep RT-PCR kit, and was followed by a second round of multiplex PCR, then size selection and purification. Libraries were sequenced on an Illumina HiSeq2000 using paired-end 100 bp reads. The paper's data handling went like this. SOAPnuke was used to process the reads, throwing out any read that had adapters, had uncalled bases, had a mean Phred below 15, or lacked an exact constant-primer or identifier match. COPE v1.2.5 was used to merge high-quality paired reads. Each unique nucleotide sequence was defined as a clonotype, and clonotypes were aligned to IMGT TRB V, D and J references with MiTCR v1.1. The analysis was limited to V-J combinations with a frequency above 0.0001, which together covered 99.2% of repertoires. For each V-J combination, a TCR clonal expansion and chaos score was defined as the ratio of F50 clonal expansion to chaos observed in the TCRdist matrix. Features were reduced by Welch's t-statistics and random forest to around 13 V-J combinations, which fed a naive Bayes classifier. The similarity between thyroid and blood repertoires was quantified using the Morisita-Horn index. The raw public reads went through TCRdb reprocessing: fastp at Q25, MiXCR clone calling, in-frame beta chains kept. Each entry merges the rows of one CDR3 protein and shows their most common DNA and genes. V and J calls and clone size were set by TCRdb, not the authors. This sample lists about 740,000 distinct CDR3 sequences; roughly two fifths were detected once. 44% of the sample belongs to the ten largest clones.

The source is an adult man with Graves' ophthalmopathy. The chain joins TRBV2 to TRBJ2-5; the D gene lacks a confident call. The sequenced sample consisted of peripheral blood. The DNA sequence reads TGTGCCAGCAGTGATGCGAATTTCGAGACCCAGTACTTC. Its translation reads: CASSDANFETQYF.